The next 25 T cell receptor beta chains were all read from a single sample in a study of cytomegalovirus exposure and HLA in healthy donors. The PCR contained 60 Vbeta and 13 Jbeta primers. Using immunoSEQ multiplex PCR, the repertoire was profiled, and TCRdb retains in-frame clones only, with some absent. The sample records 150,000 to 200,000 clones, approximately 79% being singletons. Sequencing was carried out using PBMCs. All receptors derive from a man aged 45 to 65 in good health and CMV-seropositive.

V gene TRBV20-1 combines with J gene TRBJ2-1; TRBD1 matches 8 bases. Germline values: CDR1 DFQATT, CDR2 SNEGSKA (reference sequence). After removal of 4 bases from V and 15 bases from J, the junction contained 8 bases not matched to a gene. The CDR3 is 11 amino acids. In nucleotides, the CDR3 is TGCAGTGCTATTGGATTGACAGGGGCGTTCTTC. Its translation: CSAIGLTGAFF.

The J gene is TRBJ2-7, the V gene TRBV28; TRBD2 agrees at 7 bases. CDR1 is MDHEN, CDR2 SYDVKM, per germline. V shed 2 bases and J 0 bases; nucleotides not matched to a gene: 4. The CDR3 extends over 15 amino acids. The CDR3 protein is CASSLLLADSYEQYF. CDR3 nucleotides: TGTGCCAGCAGTTTACTCCTAGCGGACTCCTACGAGCAGTACTTC.

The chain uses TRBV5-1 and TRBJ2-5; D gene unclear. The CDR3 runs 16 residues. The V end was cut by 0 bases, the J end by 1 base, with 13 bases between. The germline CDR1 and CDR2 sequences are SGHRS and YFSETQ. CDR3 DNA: TGCGCCAGCAGCTTGGGGCGCGGCCCCACCCAAGAGACCCAGTACTTC. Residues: CASSLGRGPTQETQYF.

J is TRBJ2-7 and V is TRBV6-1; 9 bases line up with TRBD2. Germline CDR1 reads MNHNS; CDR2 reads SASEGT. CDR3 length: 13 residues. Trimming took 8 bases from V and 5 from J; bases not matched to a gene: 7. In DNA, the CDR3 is TGTGCCAGCGCCGGGACTAGCAGACACGAGCAGTACTTC. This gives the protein CASAGTSRHEQYF.

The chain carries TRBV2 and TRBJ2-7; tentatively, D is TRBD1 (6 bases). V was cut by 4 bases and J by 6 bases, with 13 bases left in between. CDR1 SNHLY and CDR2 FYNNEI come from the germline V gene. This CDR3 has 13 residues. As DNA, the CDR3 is TGTGCCAGCAGTGTCGGCCAGGGGAGCGAGCAGTACTTC. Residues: CASSVGQGSEQYF.

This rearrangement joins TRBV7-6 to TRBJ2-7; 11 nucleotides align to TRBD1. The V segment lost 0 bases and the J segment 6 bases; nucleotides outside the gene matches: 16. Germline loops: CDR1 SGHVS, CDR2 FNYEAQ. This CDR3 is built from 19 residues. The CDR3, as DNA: TGTGCCAGCAGCTTAGCGGGGACAGGGGGTTCTCCATCTTTGGGCGAGCAGTACTTC. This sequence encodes CASSLAGTGGSPSLGEQYF.

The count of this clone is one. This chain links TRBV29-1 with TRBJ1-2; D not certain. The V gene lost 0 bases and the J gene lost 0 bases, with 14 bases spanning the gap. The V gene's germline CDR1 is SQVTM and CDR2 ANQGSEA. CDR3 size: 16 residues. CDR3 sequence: CSVEEWLAGANYGYTF. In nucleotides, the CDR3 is TGCAGCGTTGAAGAGTGGTTAGCCGGGGCTAACTATGGCTACACCTTC.

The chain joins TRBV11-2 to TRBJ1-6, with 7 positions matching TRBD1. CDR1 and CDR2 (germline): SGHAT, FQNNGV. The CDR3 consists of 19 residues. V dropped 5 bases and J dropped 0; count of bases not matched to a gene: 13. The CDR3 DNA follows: TGTGCCAGCAGCCCATCGATCAGGGGACAGAGCTCCTATAATTCACCCCTCCACTTT. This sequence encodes CASSPSIRGQSSYNSPLHF.

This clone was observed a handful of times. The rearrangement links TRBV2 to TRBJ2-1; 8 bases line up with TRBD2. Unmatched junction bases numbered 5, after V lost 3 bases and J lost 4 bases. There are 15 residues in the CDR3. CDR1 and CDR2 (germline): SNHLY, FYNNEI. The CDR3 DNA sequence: TGTGCCAGCAGTGACGGGAGGGGCTTGTACAATGAGCAGTTCTTC. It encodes CASSDGRGLYNEQFF.

In DNA, the CDR3 is TGTGCCAGTCAATCAGTGGCAGGCGGGACTGAAGCTTTCTTT. Residues: CASQSVAGGTEAFF. The chain carries TRBV28 and TRBJ1-1; D ambiguous. Looked up from germline, CDR1 is MDHEN and CDR2 is SYDVKM. This CDR3 spans 14 amino acids. Trimming pared 9 bases from V and 5 bases from J, leaving 19 bases between.

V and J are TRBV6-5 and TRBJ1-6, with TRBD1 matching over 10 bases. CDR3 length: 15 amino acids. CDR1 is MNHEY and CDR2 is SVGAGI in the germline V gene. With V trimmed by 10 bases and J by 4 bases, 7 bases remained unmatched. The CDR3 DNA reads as TGTGCCACCTCGGGACAGGGGAAATATAATTCACCCCTCCACTTT. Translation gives CATSGQGKYNSPLHF.

The CDR3 protein is CASSPETVRNTEAFF. In DNA, the CDR3 is TGTGCCAGCAGTCCAGAGACAGTGAGGAACACTGAAGCTTTCTTT. The chain is built from TRBV27 and TRBJ1-1, with D possibly TRBD1 on 5 matching bases. The V gene's germline CDR1 is MNHEY and CDR2 SMNVEV (reference sequence). The V end lost 5 bases, the J end lost 1 base, and 14 bases lay between the germline ends. The CDR3 extends over 15 amino acids.

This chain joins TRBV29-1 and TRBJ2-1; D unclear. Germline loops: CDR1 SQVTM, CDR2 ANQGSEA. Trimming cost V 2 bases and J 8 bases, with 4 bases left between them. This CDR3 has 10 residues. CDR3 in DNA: TGCAGCGTTGAATTCTATGAGCAGTTCTTC. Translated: CSVEFYEQFF.

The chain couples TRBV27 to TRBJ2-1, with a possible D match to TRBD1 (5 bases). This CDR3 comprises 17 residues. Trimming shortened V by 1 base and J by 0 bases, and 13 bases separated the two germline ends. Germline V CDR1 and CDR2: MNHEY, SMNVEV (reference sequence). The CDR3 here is CASSLLQTASSYNEQFF. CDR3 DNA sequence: TGTGCCAGCAGTTTATTACAGACAGCGTCCTCCTACAATGAGCAGTTCTTC.

CDR3 region: CASAERGMNTEAFF. The CDR3 DNA is TGTGCCAGCGCCGAACGGGGGATGAACACTGAAGCTTTCTTT. The chain carries TRBV9 and TRBJ1-1; D is perhaps TRBD1 (5 bases). The ends were cut back, 7 bases at V and 0 bases at J, with 13 bases in the middle. Germline CDR1 and CDR2: SGDLS and YYNGEE. This CDR3 is 14 amino acids long. The whole variable domain, filled in from reference TRBV9 and TRBJ1-1, reads DSGVTQTPKHLITATGQRVTLRCSPRSGDLSVYWYQQSLDQGLQFLIQYYNGEERAKGNILERFSAQQFPDLHSELNLSSLELGDSALYFCASAERGMNTEAFFGQGTRLTVV.

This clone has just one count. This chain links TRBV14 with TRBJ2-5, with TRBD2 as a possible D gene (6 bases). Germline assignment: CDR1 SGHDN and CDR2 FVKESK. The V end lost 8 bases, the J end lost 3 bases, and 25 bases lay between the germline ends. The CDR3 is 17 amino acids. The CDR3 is CASAPFGGIGSKETQYF. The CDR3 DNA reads TGTGCCAGCGCCCCGTTCGGCGGGATTGGGAGTAAAGAGACCCAGTACTTC. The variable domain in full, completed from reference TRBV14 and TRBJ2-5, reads EAGVTQFPSHSVIEKGQTVTLRCDPISGHDNLYWYRRVMGKEIKFLLHFVKESKQDESGMPNNRFLAERTGGTYSTLKVQPAELEDSGVYFCASAPFGGIGSKETQYFGPGTRLLVL.

The CDR3 DNA follows: TGTGCCAGCAGTGAAGACAGGGGCAGCACAGATACGCAGTATTTT. Translation gives CASSEDRGSTDTQYF. The chain links TRBV6-1 to TRBJ2-3, with 7 bases identical to TRBD1. This CDR3 region has 15 residues. Trimming at V came to 1 base and at J to 0 bases, leaving 1 base not matched to a gene. Germline values: CDR1 MNHNS, CDR2 SASEGT.

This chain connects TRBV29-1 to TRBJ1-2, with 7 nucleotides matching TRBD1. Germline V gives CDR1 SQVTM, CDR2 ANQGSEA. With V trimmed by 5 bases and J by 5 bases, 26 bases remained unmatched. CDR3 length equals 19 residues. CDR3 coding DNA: TGCAGCGTTCACTCCCGCTCGTCCAGGGGGATCCTAAGGGGGTATGGCTACACCTTC. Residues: CSVHSRSSRGILRGYGYTF.

In DNA, the CDR3 is TGTGCCAGTAGTATCCTCTATGAGCAGTTCTTC. Amino acid sequence: CASSILYEQFF. The gene calls are TRBV19 and TRBJ2-1; D is ambiguous. Germline CDR1 LNHDA, CDR2 SQIVND (reference sequence). This CDR3 has 11 residues. V dropped 3 bases and J dropped 8 bases, with 5 bases sitting between them.

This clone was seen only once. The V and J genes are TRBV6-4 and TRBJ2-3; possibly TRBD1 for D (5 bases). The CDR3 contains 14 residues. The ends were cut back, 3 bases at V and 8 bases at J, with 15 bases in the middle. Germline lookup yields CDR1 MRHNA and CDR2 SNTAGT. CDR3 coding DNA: TGTGCCAGCAGTGAGCAGGACGGACAAAGTACGCAGTATTTT. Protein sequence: CASSEQDGQSTQYF.

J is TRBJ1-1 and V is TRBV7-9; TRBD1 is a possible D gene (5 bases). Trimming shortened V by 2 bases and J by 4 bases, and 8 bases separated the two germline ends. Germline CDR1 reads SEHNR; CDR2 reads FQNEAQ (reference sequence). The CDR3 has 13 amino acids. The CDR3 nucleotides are TGTGCCAGCAGCTTACAGGGTGGCACTGAAGCTTTCTTT. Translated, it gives CASSLQGGTEAFF.

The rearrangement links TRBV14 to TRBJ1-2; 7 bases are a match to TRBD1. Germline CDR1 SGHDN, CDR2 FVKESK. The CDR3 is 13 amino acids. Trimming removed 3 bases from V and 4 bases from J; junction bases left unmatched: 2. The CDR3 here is CASSHGTVYGYTF. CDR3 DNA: TGTGCCAGCAGCCATGGGACAGTCTATGGCTACACCTTC.

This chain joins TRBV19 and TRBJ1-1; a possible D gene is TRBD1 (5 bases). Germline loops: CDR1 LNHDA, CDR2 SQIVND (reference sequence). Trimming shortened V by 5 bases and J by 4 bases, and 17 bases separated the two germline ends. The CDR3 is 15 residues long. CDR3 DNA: TGTGCCAGTAGTTTCCAGGGTAAAATTCCCACTGAAGCTTTCTTT. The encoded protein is CASSFQGKIPTEAFF.

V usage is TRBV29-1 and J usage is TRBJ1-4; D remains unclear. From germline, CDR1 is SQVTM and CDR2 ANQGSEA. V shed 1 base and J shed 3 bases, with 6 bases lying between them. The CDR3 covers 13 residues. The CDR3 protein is CSVEGAANEKLFF. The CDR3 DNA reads TGCAGCGTTGAAGGGGCAGCTAATGAAAAACTGTTTTTT.

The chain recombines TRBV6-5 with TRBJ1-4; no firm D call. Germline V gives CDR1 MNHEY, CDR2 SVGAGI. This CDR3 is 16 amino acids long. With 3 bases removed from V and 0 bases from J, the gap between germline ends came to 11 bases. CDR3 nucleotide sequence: TGTGCCAGCAGTTATTTCGTCGAGGCAACTAATGAAAAACTGTTTTTT. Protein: CASSYFVEATNEKLFF.